Following are 32 T cell receptor beta chains from one sample sequenced in a study of cytomegalovirus exposure and HLA in healthy donors. With 60 Vbeta and 13 Jbeta primers, the PCR was carried out. TCRdb keeps only in-frame clones here, not all; method: immunoSEQ multiplex PCR. In all, the sample yields 140,000 to 150,000 clones. The sequenced sample was PBMCs. These receptors all stem from a woman in her forties or fifties in good health and CMV-seronegative.

CDR3 nucleotide sequence: TGCGCCAGCAGCCAAGACCTAGGACAGGGTGGGGAGACCCAGTACTTC. Translated: CASSQDLGQGGETQYF. The chain joins TRBV4-1 to TRBJ2-5; TRBD1 aligns across 8 bases. The CDR3 runs 16 residues. The ends lost 0 bases at V and 5 bases at J; junction bases unmatched: 8. Germline V gene lookup returns CDR1 MGHRA and CDR2 YSYEKL.

CDR3 sequence (DNA): TGTGCCAGCAGTGAATATGGAAGGGGGCCGGGGGGCTACACCTTC. It translates to CASSEYGRGPGGYTF. This chain joins TRBV25-1 and TRBJ1-2; 7 bases map to TRBD1. The CDR3 consists of 15 residues. J lost 8 bases, V lost 0 bases, and 9 bases had no gene match. Germline V CDR1 and CDR2: MGHDK, SYGVNS.

V is TRBV15 and J is TRBJ1-1; a possible D gene is TRBD1 (5 bases). V lost 0 bases to trimming and J lost 1 base, with 18 bases between them. The CDR3 covers 18 residues. The V gene's germline CDR1 is LNHNV and CDR2 YYDKDF (reference sequence). The CDR3 DNA sequence: TGTGCCACCAGCAGAGATTCCCCACCTTGGGGCCCGAACACTGAAGCTTTCTTT. It is translated as CATSRDSPPWGPNTEAFF.

This rearrangement joins TRBV9 to TRBJ2-7; 11 nucleotides line up with TRBD1. Germline V gene sequence: CDR1 SGDLS, CDR2 YYNGEE. CDR3 length: 15 residues. With V trimmed by 4 bases and J by 5 bases, 8 bases remained unmatched. In nucleotides, the CDR3 is TGTGCCAGCAGCCCCTGGACAGGGGGCGTCGACGAGCAGTACTTC. This sequence encodes CASSPWTGGVDEQYF.

V gene TRBV5-4 combines with J gene TRBJ2-3; 11 bases line up with TRBD2. The V gene's germline CDR1 is SGHNT and CDR2 YYREEE (reference sequence). CDR3 length: 14 amino acids. Trimming took 4 bases from V and 3 from J; bases not matched to a gene: 1. CDR3 protein: CASSVAGGTDTQYF. In nucleotides, the CDR3 is TGTGCCAGCAGCGTAGCGGGGGGGACAGATACGCAGTATTTT.

V usage is TRBV7-8 and J usage is TRBJ2-3; D gene unclear. The CDR3 is 15 residues long. V lost 5 bases and J lost 3, with 15 bases in between. CDR1 and CDR2 from the germline V gene are SGHVS and FQNEAQ. The chain's CDR3 is CASSPKKRDTDTQYF. The CDR3 region has the DNA TGTGCCAGCAGCCCGAAAAAGCGTGATACAGATACGCAGTATTTT.

V usage is TRBV7-8 and J usage is TRBJ1-1; no reliable D call. There are 14 residues in the CDR3. Per germline, CDR1 SGHVS and CDR2 FQNEAQ. The V and J ends lost 0 bases and 4 bases respectively, with 9 bases between them. CDR3 sequence (DNA): TGTGCCAGCAGCTTAGCCACGGGAGGCACTGAAGCTTTCTTT. As protein: CASSLATGGTEAFF.

V usage is TRBV5-6 and J usage is TRBJ2-5, with D hard to call. The V gene lost 0 bases and the J gene lost 3 bases, with 6 bases spanning the gap. CDR3 length: 13 residues. CDR1 is SGHDT and CDR2 is YYEEEE in the germline V gene. CDR3 nucleotide sequence: TGTGCCAGCAGCTTGGTGTCAGAAGAGACCCAGTACTTC. Translation gives CASSLVSEETQYF.

The chain links TRBV6-5 to TRBJ2-1, with 7 bases that match TRBD2. The CDR3 runs 14 residues. Trimming took 6 bases from V and 12 from J; bases not matched to a gene: 14. The germline gives CDR1 MNHEY, CDR2 SVGAGI. CDR3 protein: CASRNWRERDGQFF. The CDR3 DNA reads TGTGCCAGCAGGAATTGGCGGGAGAGGGATGGGCAGTTCTTC.

DNA of the CDR3: TGCGCCAGCAGGCGGACATGGGGAATTAACACTGAAGCTTTCTTT. Translation: CASRRTWGINTEAFF. The V and J genes are TRBV5-1 and TRBJ1-1, with TRBD1 as a possible D gene (5 bases). V lost 5 bases to trimming and J lost 2 bases, with 16 bases between them. Germline loops: CDR1 SGHRS, CDR2 YFSETQ. The CDR3 runs to 15 residues.

Comments on this clone: Other DNA sequences in the same sample also yield this CDR3. The V gene is TRBV18, the J gene TRBJ1-2; D remains ambiguous. The CDR3 loop spans 12 amino acids. Germline CDR1 KGHSH, CDR2 LQKENI. V gave up 3 bases and J gave up 6 bases, with 8 bases separating them. The DNA of the CDR3 is TGTGCCAGCTCACCGTCTGGAGATGGCTACACCTTC. Its translation is CASSPSGDGYTF.

The chain joins TRBV10-3 to TRBJ2-3; the match to TRBD1 covers 12 bases. The J segment lost 3 bases and the V segment lost 0 bases, leaving 1 base of the junction unmatched. There are 16 residues in the CDR3. Per germline, CDR1 ENHRY and CDR2 SYGVKD. The CDR3 bases are TGTGCCATCAGTGAGTCGGGACAGGGGGCAACAGATACGCAGTATTTT. Encoded protein: CAISESGQGATDTQYF.

The rearrangement uses TRBV28 and TRBJ2-7, with 8 nucleotides matching TRBD1. This CDR3 comprises 16 residues. The trim removed 5 bases at V and 4 bases at J, leaving 13 bases unmatched. CDR1 and CDR2 (germline): MDHEN, SYDVKM. CDR3 DNA: TGTGCCAGCAGTCGCCTTCAGGGGGCAAGTGGGTACGAGCAGTACTTC. Translated: CASSRLQGASGYEQYF.

This chain uses TRBV5-1 with TRBJ2-2; 8 nucleotides agree with TRBD1. In germline, CDR1 is SGHRS, CDR2 YFSETQ. J gave up 7 bases and V 0 bases, and 2 bases lay outside the gene matches. The CDR3 is made up of 14 amino acids. In DNA, the CDR3 is TGCGCCAGCAGCTTGGGACAGGGGATCGGGGAGCTGTTTTTT. Translation gives CASSLGQGIGELFF.

The gene calls are TRBV10-3 and TRBJ1-1, with D perhaps matching TRBD1 (5 bases). Germline V gives CDR1 ENHRY, CDR2 SYGVKD. The CDR3 sequence is 13 residues long. The V end lost 11 bases, the J end lost 0 bases, and 13 bases lay between the germline ends. This CDR3 is CASRRDMNTEAFF. DNA of the CDR3: TGTGCCTCTCGCAGGGATATGAACACTGAAGCTTTCTTT.

The rearrangement uses TRBV5-1 and TRBJ1-5, with D possibly being TRBD1 (5 bases). The length of the CDR3 is 13 residues. The V end was cut by 2 bases, the J end by 6 bases, with 9 bases between. The germline V gene has CDR1 SGHRS and CDR2 YFSETQ. CDR3 nucleotide sequence: TGCGCCAGCAGCTTATTCGGGGGTCAGCCCCAGCATTTT. Translating gives CASSLFGGQPQHF.

The chain joins TRBV19 to TRBJ2-2, with 8 bases fitting TRBD1. Germline V CDR1 and CDR2: LNHDA, SQIVND (reference sequence). V was pared by 4 bases and J by 6 bases, with 4 bases of the junction left unmatched. The CDR3 sequence is 14 residues long. CDR3 region: CASSTHRGAGELFF. CDR3 bases: TGTGCCAGTAGTACCCACAGGGGGGCCGGGGAGCTGTTTTTT.

This sequence joins TRBV5-1 and TRBJ1-5; 8 nucleotides match TRBD1. CDR1 and CDR2 from the germline V gene are SGHRS and YFSETQ. J gave up 4 bases and V 4 bases, and 7 bases lay outside the gene matches. The CDR3 runs to 15 residues. This CDR3 is CASSPRTGKNQPQHF. CDR3 nucleotides: TGCGCCAGCAGCCCCCGGACAGGGAAGAATCAGCCCCAGCATTTT.

This sequence joins TRBV5-1 and TRBJ2-7, with TRBD1 as a possible D gene (6 bases). From germline, CDR1 is SGHRS and CDR2 YFSETQ. This CDR3 spans 12 amino acids. The germline V and J ends were trimmed by 5 bases and 5 bases, with 11 bases remaining between them. The CDR3 reads CASSSGVHEQYF. The CDR3 coding sequence is TGCGCCAGCAGTTCAGGGGTACACGAGCAGTACTTC.

The rearrangement joins TRBV29-1 to TRBJ2-7; D is unresolved. The CDR3 length is 15 residues. Between the trimmed V and J ends, which lost 1 base and 3 bases, there was a span of 16 bases. Germline V CDR1 and CDR2: SQVTM, ANQGSEA. The CDR3 nucleotides read TGCAGCGTTGAAGGATCGACCGTCACGGGCTACGAGCAGTACTTC. Protein sequence: CSVEGSTVTGYEQYF.

The chain couples TRBV25-1 to TRBJ2-1; the match to TRBD1 covers 7 bases. The CDR3 contains 11 residues. CDR1 MGHDK and CDR2 SYGVNS come from the germline V gene. After removal of 4 bases from V and 14 bases from J, the junction contained 5 bases not matched to a gene. The CDR3 protein is CASSGGTEEFF. In DNA, the CDR3 is TGTGCCAGCAGTGGGGGGACAGAGGAGTTCTTC.

The chain employs TRBV4-1 and TRBJ2-7, with 9 bases lining up with TRBD2. This CDR3 has 14 amino acids. The germline V gene encodes CDR1 MGHRA and CDR2 YSYEKL. J lost 5 bases, V lost 4 bases, and 6 bases had no gene match. The CDR3, as DNA: TGCGCCAGCAGCCTAGGGACTAGCTTCGACGAGCAGTACTTC. Its translation: CASSLGTSFDEQYF.

V and J are TRBV13 and TRBJ2-7; the D gene is possibly TRBD1 (7 bases). The CDR3 loop spans 17 amino acids. Trimming stripped 5 bases from V and 0 bases from J, with 20 bases between. CDR1 and CDR2 from the germline V gene are PRHDT and FYEKMQ (reference sequence). The CDR3 DNA follows: TGTGCCAGCAGCCCGGAGGGTTTACAGGGGCCCTCCTACGAGCAGTACTTC. This codes for CASSPEGLQGPSYEQYF.

V usage is TRBV5-1 and J usage is TRBJ2-7; weak D call: TRBD1 (6 bases). CDR1 and CDR2 (germline): SGHRS, YFSETQ. This CDR3 region has 12 residues. Trimming removed 1 base at V and 7 bases at J, with 9 bases between. The CDR3 DNA reads as TGCGCCAGCAGCTTGTACAGGGAAGAGCAGTACTTC. It yields the protein CASSLYREEQYF.

The chain carries TRBV7-9 and TRBJ1-5; 7 bases line up with TRBD1. Germline lookup yields CDR1 SEHNR and CDR2 FQNEAQ (reference sequence). This CDR3 is 17 amino acids long. J lost 0 bases, V lost 2 bases, and 7 bases had no gene match. CDR3 nucleotides: TGTGCCAGCAGCTTAAACGGGACAGTATATAGCAATCAGCCCCAGCATTTT. This encodes CASSLNGTVYSNQPQHF.

V and J are TRBV11-2 and TRBJ1-2; the D is unclear. V lost 1 base to trimming and J lost 5 bases, with 8 bases between them. CDR1 and CDR2 from the germline V gene are SGHAT and FQNNGV. The CDR3 totals 13 residues. CDR3 sequence reads: CASSLAGSYGYTF. For the CDR3, the DNA is TGTGCCAGCAGCTTAGCGGGGTCGTATGGCTACACCTTC.

The V and J genes are TRBV5-5 and TRBJ2-3; TRBD2 matches at 10 bases. This CDR3 spans 20 amino acids. V shed 4 bases and J 0 bases; nucleotides not matched to a gene: 17. Germline loops: CDR1 SGHKS, CDR2 YYEKEE (reference sequence). The CDR3 sequence: CASSPPRTLAGGRSTDTQYF. The CDR3 nucleotides are TGTGCCAGCAGCCCCCCCAGGACATTAGCGGGAGGAAGAAGCACAGATACGCAGTATTTT.

The DNA of the CDR3 is TGTGCCAGCAGTACTCCGACAGGGTCTAAGCCTGAAGCTTTCTTT. Translating gives CASSTPTGSKPEAFF. The rearrangement links TRBV28 to TRBJ1-1, with 7 nucleotides matching TRBD1. The CDR3 loop spans 15 amino acids. The germline CDR1 and CDR2 sequences are MDHEN and SYDVKM. V was pared by 5 bases and J by 6 bases, with 12 bases of the junction left unmatched.

V is TRBV29-1 and J is TRBJ1-1, with D perhaps TRBD1 (5 bases). CDR3 size: 14 residues. V was clipped by 2 bases and J by 5 bases, with 15 bases between them. From germline, CDR1 is SQVTM and CDR2 ANQGSEA. In nucleotides, the CDR3 is TGCAGCGTTGAAACGGTAGGGGTGTGGACTGAAGCTTTCTTT. This translates into CSVETVGVWTEAFF.

The V gene is TRBV28, the J gene TRBJ1-2, with no clear D. The CDR3 covers 12 residues. The ends were cut back, 4 bases at V and 6 bases at J, with 9 bases in the middle. The germline CDR1 and CDR2 sequences are MDHEN and SYDVKM. The CDR3 bases are TGTGCCAGCAGTTCCCCCGTCGATGGCTACACCTTC. Its translation is CASSSPVDGYTF.

The genes are TRBV9 and TRBJ2-5, with D perhaps matching TRBD1 (6 bases). CDR3 length: 14 amino acids. Deletions cut 0 bases from V and 7 bases from J, with 13 bases between. Germline V gene sequence: CDR1 SGDLS, CDR2 YYNGEE. CDR3 region: CASSVDEGGGTQYF. CDR3 DNA: TGTGCCAGCAGCGTAGACGAAGGGGGTGGGACCCAGTACTTC.

The chain has TRBV7-9 and TRBJ1-5, with 7 bases that match TRBD1. Looked up from germline, CDR1 is SEHNR and CDR2 is FQNEAQ (reference sequence). V shed 5 bases, J shed 11 bases, and the junction held 6 bases outside the gene matches. CDR3 length: 12 amino acids. The CDR3 nucleotides read TGTGCCAGCAGCGCCCCCAGGGGGGCCCAGCATTTT. Its protein product is CASSAPRGAQHF.